Sequencing of this T cell receptor (beta chain) was carried out in a study of PD-1 blockade in classical Hodgkin lymphoma. In the case of this clone: The germline gene is not matched at one end of the junction; a read error may be the cause.

Specified time point: cycle 4 day 1 (C4D1), after 5 to 7 weeks of nivolumab. Relapse was seen in all patients after autologous stem cell transplantation, and brentuximab vedotin exposure was variable. This CDR3 is 15 amino acids long. Germline CDR1 is SNHLY and CDR2 is FYNNEI. Clones were sequenced by immunoSEQ multiplex PCR, and TCRdb holds only the in-frame ones, with some missing. The data hold 6,500 to 9,500 clones, with about 84% observed a single time. The material was peripheral blood mononuclear cells (PBMCs), obtained before the fourth cycle of nivolumab. The source is a human donor with classical Hodgkin lymphoma. V is TRBV2 and J is TRBJ1-2; TRBD1 matches 7 bases. The CDR3 reads CASSVGPAGDSALSF. The DNA for the CDR3 is TGTGCCAGCAGTGTAGGTCCAGCTGGGGACAGTGCCCTTTCCTTC.